This T cell receptor (beta chain) was sequenced for a study of brain T cells in children with intractable seizures. This clone was recorded a few times. The CDR3 is made up of 16 amino acids. V dropped 1 base and J dropped 4 bases, with 14 bases sitting between them. Germline lookup yields CDR1 MDHEN and CDR2 SYDVKM. Sequenced by immunoSEQ multiplex PCR; TCRdb stores in-frame clones only, minus some. Of 110,000 or so clones detected, around 94% appear once; the ten largest clones hold under 4.5%. The clonotype was recovered from a boy under two years old with hemimegalencephaly and intractable seizures. The rearrangement links TRBV28 to TRBJ1-5; D may be TRBD1 (6 bases). Here the sequenced sample was peripheral blood, taken at surgery. CDR3 nucleotide sequence: TGTGCCAGCAGTTTATCGGGGGGGGCTGGTAATCAGCCCCAGCATTTT. Translation: CASSLSGGAGNQPQHF.